This T cell receptor (beta chain) was obtained from a study of T cell responses to AZD1222 COVID-19 vaccine. Overall study findings and caveats: Donors skewed white British and female; clonal diversity was possibly underestimated.

Note on this clone: Its matching antigen is unknown.

Assay used: immunoSEQ multiplex PCR; TCRdb lists only in-frame clones, some missing. The sample includes 130,000 or so clones, roughly 87% of them seen just once. The sample was peripheral blood, taken 28 days after the second AZD1222 dose. The sequence derives from an adult who received the AZD1222 COVID-19 vaccine.

The CDR3 region has the DNA TGTGCCAGCAGTTCCCATCCAGGGGGCGGCAATCAGCCCCAGCATTTT. Encoded protein: CASSSHPGGGNQPQHF. The gene calls are TRBV27 and TRBJ1-5; 8 bases match TRBD1. Losses at the gene ends were 4 bases for V and 2 bases for J; bases not matched to a gene: 7. From germline, CDR1 is MNHEY and CDR2 SMNVEV (reference sequence). The length of the CDR3 is 16 residues.